This T cell receptor beta chain is from a study of T cells in localized non-small cell lung cancer. Findings and caveats of the study: Tumor trailed uninvolved adjacent lung in T cell clonality, which peaked there. Higher blood T cell density tracked longer overall survival. Across samples, adjacent lung featured a median roughly 50 of the top 100 tumor clones.

The table came from immunoSEQ multiplex PCR; TCRdb's copy has only in-frame clones and leaves some out. There are 7,500 to 10,000 clones in the sample; just under 45% occur only once, and 3% to 4.5% lies in the top ten. The trim removed 8 bases at V and 5 bases at J, leaving 8 bases unmatched. The CDR3 is 14 residues long. Germline lookup yields CDR1 LNHDA and CDR2 SQIVND (reference sequence). Concerning this clone itself: Its specificity is not known.

The sample was lymph node tissue, taken before any cancer treatment. The rearrangement links TRBV19 to TRBJ1-4; 7 bases map to TRBD1. This TCR was sampled from a woman aged 40-75 years with stage I lung adenocarcinoma. CDR3 DNA sequence: TGTGCCAGTCGCGGGGACAGCCGAAATGAAAAACTGTTTTTT. Residues: CASRGDSRNEKLFF.